These T cell receptor beta chains were read from a single sample in a study of cytomegalovirus exposure and HLA in healthy donors. Assay used: immunoSEQ multiplex PCR; TCRdb lists only in-frame clones, some missing. The sample carries around 120,000 clones, 88% recorded once. The sample comprised PBMCs. These receptors were obtained from a man between 18 and 29 years old in good health and CMV-seronegative. CDR3s include the opening cysteine and the closing phenylalanine or tryptophan. Each record gives: clone size, D gene, J gene, V gene, CDR3 length, CDR3 protein, CDR3 DNA. A D gene is named only where the DNA matches it firmly. Clone size, where shown, is once, few, many, or a class for clones that have expanded.

clone size: -
D gene: -
J gene: TRBJ2-7
V gene: TRBV4-1
CDR3 length: 19
CDR3 protein: CASSQQDVLTTPRDYEQYF
CDR3 DNA: TGCGCCAGCAGCCAACAAGATGTTCTAACGACCCCGAGGGACTACGAGCAGTACTTC

clone size: -
D gene: TRBD2
J gene: TRBJ2-5
V gene: TRBV13
CDR3 length: 15
CDR3 protein: CASSPALAGGGTQYF
CDR3 DNA: TGTGCCAGCAGCCCCGCACTAGCGGGAGGAGGGACCCAGTACTTC

clone size: -
D gene: -
J gene: TRBJ1-5
V gene: TRBV18
CDR3 length: 18
CDR3 protein: CASSPTEGSKDSNQPQHF
CDR3 DNA: TGTGCCAGCTCACCAACGGAGGGATCGAAGGATAGCAATCAGCCCCAGCATTTT

clone size: -
D gene: TRBD1
J gene: TRBJ1-2
V gene: TRBV28
CDR3 length: 16
CDR3 protein: CASSGFLNRGGDGYTF
CDR3 DNA: TGTGCCAGCAGCGGTTTCCTGAACAGGGGTGGGGATGGCTACACCTTC

clone size: -
D gene: -
J gene: TRBJ2-5
V gene: TRBV11-2
CDR3 length: 13
CDR3 protein: CASSLVGQTAQYF
CDR3 DNA: TGTGCCAGCAGCTTAGTGGGGCAGACTGCCCAGTACTTC

clone size: -
D gene: TRBD1
J gene: TRBJ2-7
V gene: TRBV6-5
CDR3 length: 15
CDR3 protein: CASSLDREPTYEQYF
CDR3 DNA: TGTGCCAGCAGCCTCGACAGGGAGCCCACCTACGAGCAGTACTTC

clone size: -
D gene: TRBD1
J gene: TRBJ2-1
V gene: TRBV27
CDR3 length: 16
CDR3 protein: CASIGFLLPGGHLMFF
CDR3 DNA: TGTGCCAGCATAGGCTTCCTCCTTCCAGGGGGCCATTTGATGTTCTTC

clone size: -
D gene: -
J gene: TRBJ1-1
V gene: TRBV29-1
CDR3 length: 15
CDR3 protein: CSVDPGRSGDTEAFF
CDR3 DNA: TGCAGCGTTGATCCAGGGAGATCGGGGGACACTGAAGCTTTCTTT

clone size: -
D gene: TRBD1
J gene: TRBJ1-5
V gene: TRBV6-5
CDR3 length: 15
CDR3 protein: CASSPQGVSNQPQHF
CDR3 DNA: TGTGCCAGCAGCCCCCAGGGGGTTAGCAATCAGCCCCAGCATTTT

clone size: -
D gene: -
J gene: TRBJ1-6
V gene: TRBV14
CDR3 length: 14
CDR3 protein: CASSHGTGNSPLHF
CDR3 DNA: TGTGCCAGCAGTCACGGCACAGGGAATTCACCCCTCCACTTT

clone size: -
D gene: TRBD2
J gene: TRBJ2-7
V gene: TRBV7-6
CDR3 length: 14
CDR3 protein: CASSLSGGFNEQYF
CDR3 DNA: TGTGCCAGCAGCTTAAGCGGGGGTTTCAACGAGCAGTACTTC

clone size: -
D gene: -
J gene: TRBJ1-4
V gene: TRBV18
CDR3 length: 15
CDR3 protein: CASSPPGESFGKLFF
CDR3 DNA: TGTGCCAGCTCACCACCCGGGGAATCCTTCGGAAAACTGTTTTTT

clone size: once
D gene: -
J gene: TRBJ2-3
V gene: TRBV29-1
CDR3 length: 15
CDR3 protein: CSVTAEIGHTDTQYF
CDR3 DNA: TGCAGCGTAACGGCCGAGATTGGGCACACAGATACGCAGTATTTT

clone size: -
D gene: TRBD1
J gene: TRBJ1-3
V gene: TRBV7-8
CDR3 length: 19
CDR3 protein: CASSVYRDRGSGSGNTIYF
CDR3 DNA: TGTGCCAGCAGCGTCTACCGGGACAGGGGTTCAGGCTCTGGAAACACCATATATTTT

clone size: -
D gene: TRBD1
J gene: TRBJ1-1
V gene: TRBV7-8
CDR3 length: 15
CDR3 protein: CASSRTGGIGTEAFF
CDR3 DNA: TGTGCCAGCAGCCGAACAGGGGGCATCGGCACTGAAGCTTTCTTT

clone size: -
D gene: -
J gene: TRBJ1-1
V gene: TRBV10-1
CDR3 length: 14
CDR3 protein: CASSSSPGSTEAFF
CDR3 DNA: TGCGCCAGCAGTTCCAGCCCAGGGTCCACTGAAGCTTTCTTT

clone size: -
D gene: TRBD2
J gene: TRBJ2-1
V gene: TRBV28
CDR3 length: 14
CDR3 protein: CASSGSGRVNEQFF
CDR3 DNA: TGTGCCAGCAGTGGTAGCGGGAGGGTCAATGAGCAGTTCTTC

clone size: -
D gene: -
J gene: TRBJ2-7
V gene: TRBV7-9
CDR3 length: 14
CDR3 protein: CASSQPRTAYEQYF
CDR3 DNA: TGTGCCAGCAGTCAGCCACGGACTGCCTACGAGCAGTACTTC

clone size: -
D gene: TRBD1
J gene: TRBJ2-3
V gene: TRBV4-3
CDR3 length: 16
CDR3 protein: CASSHKQGAVSDTQYF
CDR3 DNA: TGCGCCAGCAGCCATAAACAGGGGGCGGTGTCAGATACGCAGTATTTT

clone size: -
D gene: -
J gene: TRBJ2-1
V gene: TRBV12-5
CDR3 length: 12
CDR3 protein: CASAPEGGKQFF
CDR3 DNA: TGTGCTAGTGCCCCGGAGGGCGGAAAGCAGTTCTTC

clone size: -
D gene: TRBD2
J gene: TRBJ2-7
V gene: TRBV7-9
CDR3 length: 14
CDR3 protein: CASSLSSGAYEQYF
CDR3 DNA: TGTGCCAGCAGCTTATCCAGCGGGGCCTACGAGCAGTACTTC

clone size: -
D gene: TRBD1
J gene: TRBJ1-6
V gene: TRBV28
CDR3 length: 15
CDR3 protein: CASSFERGQNSPLHF
CDR3 DNA: TGTGCCAGCAGTTTTGAGAGGGGGCAAAATTCACCCCTCCACTTT

clone size: -
D gene: TRBD1
J gene: TRBJ1-3
V gene: TRBV5-1
CDR3 length: 15
CDR3 protein: CASSLVLGDSKPIYF
CDR3 DNA: TGCGCCAGCAGCTTGGTTTTGGGGGACAGTAAGCCCATATATTTT

clone size: few
D gene: -
J gene: TRBJ1-2
V gene: TRBV28
CDR3 length: 12
CDR3 protein: CASSFLLRGYTF
CDR3 DNA: TGTGCCAGCAGTTTCCTTCTCCGTGGCTACACCTTC

clone size: -
D gene: TRBD2
J gene: TRBJ2-7
V gene: TRBV5-1
CDR3 length: 17
CDR3 protein: CASSYGLAGSTSYEQYF
CDR3 DNA: TGCGCCAGCAGCTACGGACTAGCGGGATCGACTTCCTACGAGCAGTACTTC

clone size: once
D gene: TRBD1
J gene: TRBJ2-7
V gene: TRBV6-5
CDR3 length: 14
CDR3 protein: CASRRPTGALEQYF
CDR3 DNA: TGTGCCAGCAGACGTCCAACAGGGGCTCTCGAGCAGTACTTC

clone size: once
D gene: -
J gene: TRBJ1-5
V gene: TRBV6-6
CDR3 length: 16
CDR3 protein: CASSYYLGRGNQPQHF
CDR3 DNA: TGTGCCAGCAGTTACTATTTGGGCAGGGGCAATCAGCCCCAGCATTTT

clone size: few
D gene: -
J gene: TRBJ2-7
V gene: TRBV2
CDR3 length: 14
CDR3 protein: CASSETTDIYEQYF
CDR3 DNA: TGTGCCAGCAGTGAAACGACAGATATCTACGAGCAGTACTTC

clone size: -
D gene: -
J gene: TRBJ2-5
V gene: TRBV28
CDR3 length: 15
CDR3 protein: CASTFARGAGETQYF
CDR3 DNA: TGTGCCAGCACCTTCGCCCGGGGGGCGGGGGAGACCCAGTACTTC

clone size: -
D gene: TRBD1
J gene: TRBJ2-7
V gene: TRBV28
CDR3 length: 15
CDR3 protein: CASRNRQGVNYEQYF
CDR3 DNA: TGTGCCAGCAGGAACAGACAGGGGGTGAACTACGAGCAGTACTTC

clone size: -
D gene: -
J gene: TRBJ2-5
V gene: TRBV5-1
CDR3 length: 15
CDR3 protein: CASSWGVSGQETQYF
CDR3 DNA: TGCGCCAGCAGCTGGGGGGTTAGCGGCCAAGAGACCCAGTACTTC

clone size: -
D gene: TRBD2
J gene: TRBJ2-7
V gene: TRBV28
CDR3 length: 16
CDR3 protein: CASTTTEAGLVNEQYF
CDR3 DNA: TGTGCCAGCACCACAACGGAAGCGGGACTAGTGAACGAGCAGTACTTC

clone size: -
D gene: -
J gene: TRBJ1-4
V gene: TRBV4-1
CDR3 length: 16
CDR3 protein: CASSPARGRNNEKLFF
CDR3 DNA: TGCGCCAGCAGCCCGGCCAGGGGCAGGAATAATGAAAAACTGTTTTTT

clone size: -
D gene: -
J gene: TRBJ2-7
V gene: TRBV28
CDR3 length: 16
CDR3 protein: CASSFTGSSLYYEQYF
CDR3 DNA: TGTGCCAGCAGTTTCACGGGATCTTCCCTTTACTACGAGCAGTACTTC

clone size: few
D gene: TRBD1
J gene: TRBJ1-2
V gene: TRBV2
CDR3 length: 12
CDR3 protein: CASSPTGVGYTF
CDR3 DNA: TGTGCCAGCAGCCCAACAGGGGTTGGCTACACCTTC

clone size: -
D gene: TRBD2
J gene: TRBJ2-2
V gene: TRBV11-2
CDR3 length: 16
CDR3 protein: CASSPRSSGNTGELFF
CDR3 DNA: TGTGCCAGCAGCCCCCGGTCTAGCGGGAACACCGGGGAGCTGTTTTTT

clone size: -
D gene: -
J gene: TRBJ1-2
V gene: TRBV28
CDR3 length: 11
CDR3 protein: CAISGDNGYTF
CDR3 DNA: TGTGCGATATCGGGTGATAATGGCTACACCTTC

clone size: -
D gene: -
J gene: TRBJ1-1
V gene: TRBV5-6
CDR3 length: 14
CDR3 protein: CASSYTFRGTEAFF
CDR3 DNA: TGTGCCAGCAGCTATACCTTCAGGGGCACTGAAGCTTTCTTT

clone size: -
D gene: -
J gene: TRBJ1-2
V gene: TRBV28
CDR3 length: 13
CDR3 protein: CASSFAGQDGYTF
CDR3 DNA: TGTGCCAGCAGTTTCGCAGGGCAAGATGGCTACACCTTC

clone size: -
D gene: -
J gene: TRBJ2-6
V gene: TRBV28
CDR3 length: 17
CDR3 protein: CASSSLVSGSGANVLTF
CDR3 DNA: TGTGCCAGCAGTTCCCTAGTGAGTGGGTCGGGGGCCAACGTCCTGACTTTC

clone size: -
D gene: TRBD1
J gene: TRBJ2-2
V gene: TRBV7-8
CDR3 length: 14
CDR3 protein: CASSRDSYTGELFF
CDR3 DNA: TGTGCCAGCAGCAGGGACAGTTACACCGGGGAGCTGTTTTTT

clone size: few
D gene: -
J gene: TRBJ2-5
V gene: TRBV18
CDR3 length: 14
CDR3 protein: CASSPSGHSETQYF
CDR3 DNA: TGTGCCAGCTCACCATCCGGACATTCGGAGACCCAGTACTTC

clone size: -
D gene: TRBD1
J gene: TRBJ1-2
V gene: TRBV29-1
CDR3 length: 12
CDR3 protein: CSGGQDNYGYTF
CDR3 DNA: TGCAGCGGCGGACAGGACAACTATGGCTACACCTTC

clone size: few
D gene: -
J gene: TRBJ1-1
V gene: TRBV19
CDR3 length: 14
CDR3 protein: CASRQALGGTEAFF
CDR3 DNA: TGTGCCAGTCGACAGGCCCTCGGGGGGACTGAAGCTTTCTTT

clone size: -
D gene: -
J gene: TRBJ1-2
V gene: TRBV10-3
CDR3 length: 12
CDR3 protein: CATMIPGAGYTF
CDR3 DNA: TGTGCCACCATGATCCCAGGGGCCGGCTACACCTTC

clone size: -
D gene: -
J gene: TRBJ2-7
V gene: TRBV2
CDR3 length: 14
CDR3 protein: CASSDSQGLDEQYF
CDR3 DNA: TGTGCCAGCAGTGACTCACAGGGTTTGGACGAGCAGTACTTC

clone size: -
D gene: -
J gene: TRBJ2-2
V gene: TRBV5-4
CDR3 length: 12
CDR3 protein: CASSSITGELFF
CDR3 DNA: TGTGCCAGCAGCTCAATCACCGGGGAGCTGTTTTTT

clone size: -
D gene: -
J gene: TRBJ2-2
V gene: TRBV19
CDR3 length: 17
CDR3 protein: CASSIPAGWGATGELFF
CDR3 DNA: TGTGCCAGTAGTATTCCTGCGGGGTGGGGTGCCACCGGGGAGCTGTTTTTT

clone size: -
D gene: -
J gene: TRBJ1-2
V gene: TRBV10-1
CDR3 length: 15
CDR3 protein: CASPRTEKFNYGYTF
CDR3 DNA: TGCGCCAGCCCCCGGACAGAGAAATTTAACTATGGCTACACCTTC

clone size: -
D gene: -
J gene: TRBJ2-1
V gene: TRBV5-1
CDR3 length: 16
CDR3 protein: CASSLAPGGGGDEQFF
CDR3 DNA: TGCGCCAGCAGCTTGGCACCAGGGGGCGGGGGCGATGAGCAGTTCTTC

clone size: few
D gene: -
J gene: TRBJ1-2
V gene: TRBV19
CDR3 length: 11
CDR3 protein: CASWQGGGYTF
CDR3 DNA: TGTGCCAGTTGGCAGGGAGGTGGCTACACCTTC

clone size: -
D gene: -
J gene: TRBJ1-1
V gene: TRBV27
CDR3 length: 16
CDR3 protein: CASKSGPALGNTEAFF
CDR3 DNA: TGTGCCAGCAAGTCAGGGCCGGCGTTGGGGAACACTGAAGCTTTCTTT